This T cell receptor beta chain emerged from a study of regulatory T cells in long-lasting Graves disease. CDR3 size: 12 residues. V lost 3 bases and J lost 11, with 14 bases in between. Germline V lookup: CDR1 DFQATT, CDR2 SNEGSKA (reference sequence). The sample's time point: newly diagnosed GD, antithyroid drugs for less than 3 months. There was RNA extracted from PBMCs, and the TCR library was made from it. Sequencing libraries for TCR beta were prepared with iRepertoire HTBI primers and Arm-PCR of CDR3 regions. TCRdb recomputed calls from the multiplex PCR reads with MiXCR, one row per CDR3 protein. The data show 400,000 to 500,000 distinct CDR3 sequences, more than 13% seen once. The same specimen was also included in a second study, on T cells in Graves' hyperthyroidism and ophthalmopathy.

The source is a woman aged 25-40 years with Graves disease. This sequence joins TRBV20-1 and TRBJ1-5; D possibly corresponds to TRBD1 (6 bases). Sequenced here: peripheral blood mononuclear cells (PBMCs), sampled at new diagnosis, from a patient treated with antithyroid drugs. CDR3 bases: TGCAGTGCTAGTCTGGACAGTCTATCCCAGCATTTT. The encoded protein is CSASLDSLSQHF.